This TCR beta chain comes out of a study of identical twins (dated by TCRdb to the mid-2010s). Concerning the study at large: TCR alpha and beta repertoires from monozygotic twins, unrelated adults of various ages and cord blood were deep-sequenced to test whether fetal clonotypes persist. Replicate twin experiments were performed at different times using different library preparation protocols to rule out contamination.

All donors were healthy Caucasians. Three unrelated non-twin adults were also sequenced: a male aged 18 to 30, a male aged 50 to 60 and a female aged 50 to 60. Using Miltenyi CD45RO+ enrichment and human naive T-cell isolation kits, memory (CD45RO+) and naive T cells were isolated from PBMC. Study-wide conclusions, independent of this receptor: Abundant cord blood beta clonotypes had fewer insertions, young adult naive repertoires showed a similar but weaker trend, and memory repertoires showed no such trend. Recombination models systematically underestimated out-of-frame TCR alpha sharing in monozygotic twins but agreed with sharing between unrelated individuals. Because the same donors could not be followed over many years, conclusions were based on cross-sectional statistical analysis. Compared with coincidental sharing between unrelated individuals, out-of-frame TCR alpha sequences shared between twins showed an excess of sequences with low generation probability. The excess sharing between twins in beta out-of-frame sequences was weaker because fewer shared sequences reduced the signal-to-noise ratio. Invariant T cells such as MAIT and iNKT could partly confound zero-insertion analyses, although diverse VJ usage argued against such confounding for most clonotypes.

Note on this clonotype: Its recognized antigen is unknown. No base quality values were provided; no much bigger clone lies one nucleotide off.

Taken from the germline V gene, the CDR1 and CDR2 loops are MNHEY and SVGAGI. The CDR3 covers 14 residues, taking in both the cysteine and the phenylalanine. The kept DNA is CDR3 alone, 42 bases in frame from the first base. The V end loses 2 bases and the J end loses 7 bases, and a stretch of 11 bases separates them. Receptor libraries were prepared by 5' RACE. Sequencing used an Illumina HiSeq 2000. A universal primer binding site was added through template switching, and the final cDNA carried a unique molecular identifier so that TCR cDNA molecules could be counted accurately. First-strand cDNA for TCR alpha and beta chains was synthesized from specific primers in the conserved constant-segment region. To control for contamination, every cDNA library carried two barcodes: a SMART-Mk sample barcode plus Illumina barcodes. Two successive PCR steps introduced TruSeq adapter sequences along with Illumina sample barcodes. The Illumina HiSeq platform was used with custom primers to sequence TCR alpha and beta cDNA libraries. The study's processing was this. Unique molecular identifiers were extracted from raw reads with MiGEC, and CDR3 positions were determined with MiXCR. Recombination models were inferred per individual with the repgenHMM and IGoR tools using an EM algorithm. The analysis of shared clonotypes was done with the tcR package in R, with sharing normalized by the product of cloneset sizes. To study raw recombination without the effects of thymic and clonal selection, out-of-frame nonproductive sequences were analyzed. TCRdb reworked the public reads: Q25 trimming with fastp, MiXCR clone assembly, productive beta chains retained. Each record represents a unique CDR3 protein, reported with the most common genes and DNA among its rows. Clone size and V and J calls follow TCRdb, not the original study. Counted in this sample were 350,000 to 400,000 distinct CDR3 sequences; roughly 10% of them appeared once. Jointly, the top ten make up about 9.1% of the sample.

Sequencing was performed on naive T cells sorted from blood. The cell subset or site label corresponds to: cells isolated with a human naive T-cell isolation kit. The rearrangement combines TRBV6-5 with TRBJ2-2, with an unclear D gene assignment. The receptor was derived from a woman aged 50 to 60 in good health. For the CDR3, the sequence is CASSYQRVNGELFF. The sequenced DNA: TGTGCCAGCAGTTACCAACGGGTTAACGGGGAGCTGTTTTTT.